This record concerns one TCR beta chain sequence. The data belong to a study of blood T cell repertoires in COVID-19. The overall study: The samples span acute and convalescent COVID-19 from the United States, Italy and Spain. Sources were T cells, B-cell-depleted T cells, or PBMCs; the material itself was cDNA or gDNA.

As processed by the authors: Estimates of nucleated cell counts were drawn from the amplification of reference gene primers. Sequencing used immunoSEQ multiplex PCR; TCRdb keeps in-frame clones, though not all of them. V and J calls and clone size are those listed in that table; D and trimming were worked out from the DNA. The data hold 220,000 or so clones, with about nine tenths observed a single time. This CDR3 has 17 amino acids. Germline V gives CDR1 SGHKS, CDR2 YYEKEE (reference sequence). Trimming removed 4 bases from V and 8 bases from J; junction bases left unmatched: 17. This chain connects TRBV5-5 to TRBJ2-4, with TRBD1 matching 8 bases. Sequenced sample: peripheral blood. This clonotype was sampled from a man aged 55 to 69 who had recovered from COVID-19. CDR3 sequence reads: CASSRTSGGLGLHIQYF. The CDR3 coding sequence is TGTGCCAGCAGCCGAACCTCAGGGGGCCTAGGTTTACACATTCAGTACTTC.